The 5 T cell receptor beta chains reported below all come from one sample, sequenced in a study of OX40 agonist ivuxolimab in advanced cancers. The method was immunoSEQ multiplex PCR; TCRdb's version includes in-frame clones alone and lacks a portion of them. The sample consists of 85,000 to 130,000 clones, approximately 90% of them appearing once. Sequences were derived from CD4+ or CD8+ T cells sorted from blood, sampled in a trial of the OX40 agonist ivuxolimab. These receptors were collected from an adult with an advanced solid tumor such as melanoma, head and neck, liver or kidney cancer.

In regard to this clone: One end of the junction does not line up with germline, which may come from a read error. The chain employs TRBV7-9 and TRBJ1-3; TRBD1 might be the D (5 bases). The germline gives CDR1 SEHNR, CDR2 FQNEAQ (reference sequence). This CDR3 is built from 16 residues. Written as DNA, the CDR3 is TGCGCCAGCAGCCAAGGGGCAGGCCTCTCTGGAAACACCATATATTTT. Translated: CASSQGAGLSGNTIYF.

The chain employs TRBV18 and TRBJ1-2, with D tentatively TRBD1 (6 bases). This CDR3 is 15 amino acids long. The germline V and J ends were trimmed by 5 bases and 0 bases, with 13 bases remaining between them. From germline, CDR1 is KGHSH and CDR2 LQKENI. The CDR3 sequence: CASSNDRTSNYGYTF. The CDR3 region has the DNA TGTGCCAGCTCAAACGACAGGACCTCTAACTATGGCTACACCTTC.

V gene TRBV2 combines with J gene TRBJ2-5; D possibly corresponds to TRBD2 (6 bases). Germline CDR1 is SNHLY and CDR2 is FYNNEI. The CDR3 sequence is 13 residues long. V was cut by 6 bases and J by 11 bases, with 19 bases left in between. CDR3 bases: TGTGCCAGCAGGAAAGTCCCGGGACTTGATCAGTACTTC. It yields the protein CASRKVPGLDQYF.

This clone has just one count. V gene TRBV25-1 combines with J gene TRBJ2-7; the match to TRBD2 covers 9 bases. The CDR3 loop spans 14 amino acids. Trimming removed 7 bases from V and 0 bases from J; junction bases left unmatched: 4. Germline CDR1 and CDR2: MGHDK and SYGVNS. The CDR3 nucleotides are TGTGCCAGCACCCGCGGGGGGGGCTCCTACGAGCAGTACTTC. Translation gives CASTRGGGSYEQYF.

The chain carries TRBV28 and TRBJ2-7; the match to TRBD2 covers 10 bases. With V trimmed by 7 bases and J by 2 bases, 8 bases remained unmatched. The CDR3 extends over 15 amino acids. CDR1 and CDR2 (germline): MDHEN, SYDVKM. CDR3 in amino acids: CASNAASGGTYEQYF. CDR3 nucleotide sequence: TGTGCCAGCAACGCAGCTAGCGGGGGTACCTACGAGCAGTACTTC.